Following are 24 T cell receptor beta chains from one sample sequenced in a study of identical twins. TCRdb passed the 5' RACE reads through MiXCR, listing each CDR3 protein once. The sample holds 400,000 to 650,000 distinct CDR3 sequences, 20% to 25% seen once. This sample was shared with a second study, whose subject was T cells expressing NK-cell markers.

Sequenced input: CD4+ T cells sorted from blood. The receptors come from a woman younger than 30 in good health.

V is TRBV20-1 and J is TRBJ2-7; 8 positions match TRBD1. The germline V gene encodes CDR1 DFQATT and CDR2 SNEGSKA (reference sequence). V dropped 3 bases and J dropped 3; count of bases not matched to a gene: 10. The CDR3 is 15 amino acids. The DNA for the CDR3 is TGCAGTGCTAGGGACAGGGTTAAAGCCTTCTACGAGCAGTACTTC. Amino acids: CSARDRVKAFYEQYF.

The chain joins TRBV5-6 to TRBJ1-5; D unresolved. V gave up 2 bases and J gave up 1 base, with 10 bases separating them. Germline V gene data show CDR1 as SGHDT and CDR2 as YYEEEE. The CDR3 contains 15 residues. The CDR3 loop reads CASSLRRRSNQPQHF. Written as DNA, the CDR3 is TGTGCCAGCAGCTTAAGGAGGAGAAGCAATCAGCCCCAGCATTTT.

The gene calls are TRBV4-3 and TRBJ2-6, with unresolved D. This CDR3 has 15 residues. Trimming cost V 7 bases and J 1 base, with 11 bases left between them. Germline V CDR1 and CDR2: LGHNA, YSLEER. CDR3 sequence (DNA): TGCGCCAGCACCCAGGCCCTATCTGGGGCCAACGTCCTGACTTTC. It codes for CASTQALSGANVLTF.

This clonotype appeared a few times. The gene calls are TRBV7-2 and TRBJ2-5; a weak D match, TRBD2 (6 bases). The V and J ends lost 5 bases and 6 bases respectively, with 16 bases between them. Germline V gene data show CDR1 as SGHTA and CDR2 as FQGNSA. The CDR3 consists of 14 residues. The CDR3 loop is CASSRGGGIKTQYF. DNA for the CDR3: TGTGCCAGCAGCCGCGGTGGGGGGATAAAGACCCAGTACTTC.

This clonotype showed up just a few times. The rearrangement joins TRBV3-1 to TRBJ2-6; 15 bases map to TRBD2. CDR1 and CDR2 from the germline V gene are LGHDT and YNNKEL (reference sequence). This CDR3 contains 17 residues. V trimming: 4 bases; J trimming: 2 bases; junction bases outside the gene matches: 0. In DNA, the CDR3 is TGTGCCAGCAGCCGGACTAGCGGGAGGGCTGGGGCCAACGTCCTGACTTTC. It encodes CASSRTSGRAGANVLTF. Looking up the rest from reference TRBV3-1 and TRBJ2-6 gives the full variable domain: DTAVSQTPKYLVTQMGNDKSIKCEQNLGHDTMYWYKQDSKKFLKIMFSYNNKELIINETVPNRFSPKSPDKAHLNLHINSLELGDSAVYFCASSRTSGRAGANVLTFGAGSRLTVL.

There are a few counts of this clonotype. The chain uses TRBV20-1 and TRBJ1-1; perhaps TRBD1 as D (5 bases). Per germline, CDR1 DFQATT and CDR2 SNEGSKA (reference sequence). With 3 bases removed from V and 8 bases from J, the gap between germline ends came to 13 bases. The CDR3 length is 12 residues. CDR3 nucleotide sequence: TGCAGTGCTAGGGGCAGGGCTGGGGAAGCTTTCTTT. Translating gives CSARGRAGEAFF.

In this sample, this clonotype turned up a few times. The chain combines TRBV7-9 with TRBJ1-1; D unclear. V was trimmed by 7 bases and J by 0 bases, leaving 21 bases between them. The germline CDR1 and CDR2 sequences are SEHNR and FQNEAQ (reference sequence). The CDR3 has 17 amino acids. The CDR3 DNA follows: TGTGCCAGCATCCCACCGTTGGGTACCCGTATGAACACTGAAGCTTTCTTT. This gives the protein CASIPPLGTRMNTEAFF.

This clonotype appeared many times. CDR3 DNA sequence: TGCGCCAGCAGTCGGGCTGAGGGTGGAAATGAGCAGTTCTTC. Translating gives CASSRAEGGNEQFF. This chain uses TRBV5-1 with TRBJ2-1; D may be TRBD2 (5 bases). The CDR3 is made up of 14 amino acids. Trimming removed 5 bases from V and 7 bases from J, with 16 bases in between. Germline loops: CDR1 SGHRS, CDR2 YFSETQ. Full variable domain (rest looked up from reference TRBV5-1 and TRBJ2-1): KAGVTQTPRYLIKTRGQQVTLSCSPISGHRSVSWYQQTPGQGLQFLFEYFSETQRNKGNFPGRFSGRQFSNSRSEMNVSTLELGDSALYLCASSRAEGGNEQFFGPGTRLTVL.

This sequence joins TRBV7-2 and TRBJ2-5; 10 bases fit TRBD2. Trimming removed 3 bases from V and 5 bases from J; junction bases left unmatched: 6. CDR3 size: 15 residues. Germline-derived CDR1 and CDR2 are SGHTA and FQGNSA. CDR3 DNA sequence: TGTGCCAGCAGCTTCGTAGCGGGAGGAGTGGAGACCCAGTACTTC. Translation: CASSFVAGGVETQYF.

This chain uses TRBV12-5 with TRBJ2-2; D unresolved. The length of the CDR3 is 15 residues. With 0 bases removed from V and 5 bases from J, the gap between germline ends came to 10 bases. Germline CDR1 and CDR2: LGHNT and FRNRAP. CDR3 amino acids: CASGLVLRGTGELFF. For the CDR3, the DNA is TGTGCTAGTGGTTTGGTACTTCGTGGAACCGGGGAGCTGTTTTTT.

The table lists this clonotype with a few counts. The chain carries TRBV28 and TRBJ2-1, with D maybe TRBD2 (5 bases). Between the trimmed V and J ends, which lost 0 bases and 4 bases, there was a span of 7 bases. This CDR3 contains 14 residues. Germline CDR1 and CDR2: MDHEN and SYDVKM. CDR3 sequence reads: CASSLWGAYNEQFF. The CDR3, as DNA: TGTGCCAGCAGTTTATGGGGAGCTTACAATGAGCAGTTCTTC.

This clonotype was recorded a few times. The chain is built from TRBV7-8 and TRBJ2-2, with 12 bases fitting TRBD2. Germline trimming cut 5 bases from V and 2 bases from J; bases unmatched to any gene: 9. The CDR3 is 18 residues long. Germline-derived CDR1 and CDR2 are SGHVS and FQNEAQ. The chain's CDR3 is CASSPYRLAGANTGELFF. CDR3 DNA sequence: TGTGCCAGCAGCCCTTACAGACTAGCGGGGGCCAACACCGGGGAGCTGTTTTTT.

J is TRBJ2-1 and V is TRBV10-3; 7 bases align to TRBD1. The V and J ends lost 0 bases and 0 bases, in that order; junction bases with no gene match: 5. Per the germline V gene, CDR1 is ENHRY and CDR2 is SYGVKD. The CDR3 has 17 residues. CDR3 in amino acids: CAISESNRGYSYNEQFF. In nucleotides, the CDR3 is TGTGCCATCAGTGAGTCGAACAGGGGTTACTCCTACAATGAGCAGTTCTTC.

V usage is TRBV5-6 and J usage is TRBJ2-1; 13 nucleotides agree with TRBD2. The CDR3 has 17 residues. V lost 0 bases, J lost 3 bases, and 3 bases stayed unmatched. CDR1 is SGHDT, CDR2 YYEEEE, per germline. CDR3 in amino acids: CASSLGTSGGIYNEQFF. DNA of the CDR3: TGTGCCAGCAGCTTGGGGACTAGCGGGGGAATCTACAATGAGCAGTTCTTC.

A few counts support this clonotype. The rearrangement uses TRBV7-6 and TRBJ2-2; possible D gene TRBD2, 6 bases. The germline V gene encodes CDR1 SGHVS and CDR2 FNYEAQ. Trimming left V 11 bases short and J 2 bases short, with 12 bases between. The CDR3 is made up of 13 amino acids. CDR3 amino acids: CASGRPNTGELFF. The CDR3, as DNA: TGTGCCTCTGGGAGGCCTAACACCGGGGAGCTGTTTTTT.

This clonotype was counted many times. CDR3 sequence: CASTSDRSYEQYF. The CDR3 DNA is TGTGCCAGCACATCCGACAGATCTTACGAGCAGTACTTC. The chain couples TRBV12-3 or TRBV12-4 to TRBJ2-7; maybe TRBD1 (5 bases). V gave up 7 bases and J gave up 4 bases, with 14 bases separating them. CDR3 size: 13 residues.

The chain joins TRBV21-1 to TRBJ1-5. TRBV21-1 is a pseudogene locus. The CDR3 covers 13 residues. In DNA form, the CDR3 reads TGTGCCAGCAGCAAACTCAGCAATCAGCCCCAGCATTTT. Protein product: CASSKLSNQPQHF.

This clonotype was detected many times. The V and J genes are TRBV11-2 and TRBJ1-2; tentatively, D is TRBD1 (6 bases). The CDR3 extends over 13 amino acids. The V gene lost 5 bases and the J gene lost 4 bases, with 11 bases spanning the gap. CDR1 is SGHAT, CDR2 FQNNGV, per germline. Written as DNA, the CDR3 is TGTGCCAGCAGCGCAGGGGAGGGCTATGGCTACACCTTC. This sequence encodes CASSAGEGYGYTF. Together with reference TRBV11-2 and TRBJ1-2, the CDR3 gives the full variable domain: EAGVAQSPRYKIIEKRQSVAFWCNPISGHATLYWYQQILGQGPKLLIQFQNNGVVDDSQLPKDRFSAERLKGVDSTLKIQPAKLEDSAVYLCASSAGEGYGYTFGSGTRLTVV.

This clonotype appeared a few times. The chain employs TRBV6-1 and TRBJ2-5, with D tentatively TRBD2 (5 bases). This CDR3 spans 14 amino acids. CDR1 and CDR2 from the germline V gene are MNHNS and SASEGT. Trimming removed 7 bases from V and 5 bases from J, with 17 bases in between. The CDR3 sequence is CASNDRSGFETQYF. CDR3 sequence (DNA): TGTGCCAGCAATGATCGATCGGGGTTCGAGACCCAGTACTTC.

This clonotype was detected a few times. The V and J genes are TRBV18 and TRBJ1-1; a weak D match, TRBD1 (6 bases). The ends were cut back, 4 bases at V and 0 bases at J, with 21 bases in the middle. Germline CDR1 reads KGHSH; CDR2 reads LQKENI. The CDR3 sequence is 18 residues long. The CDR3 DNA follows: TGTGCCAGCTCACTACGACAAGGGGGAAGGGTGGTGAACACTGAAGCTTTCTTT. This gives the protein CASSLRQGGRVVNTEAFF. The whole variable domain, remainder taken from reference TRBV18 and TRBJ1-1, is NAGVMQNPRHLVRRRGQEARLRCSPMKGHSHVYWYRQLPEEGLKFMVYLQKENIIDESGMPKERFSAEFPKEGPSILRIQQVVRGDSAAYFCASSLRQGGRVVNTEAFFGQGTRLTVV.

This clonotype was recorded a few times. The chain links TRBV6-1 to TRBJ1-2, with 7 bases matching TRBD1. The CDR3 totals 14 residues. Germline V gene lookup returns CDR1 MNHNS and CDR2 SASEGT. Unmatched junction bases numbered 4, after V lost 6 bases and J lost 0 bases. The CDR3 spells CASRRDSANYGYTF. The CDR3 nucleotides read TGTGCCAGCAGACGGGACAGCGCTAACTATGGCTACACCTTC.

The rearrangement uses TRBV20-1 and TRBJ2-3; D is unclear. The CDR3 contains 10 residues. CDR1 DFQATT and CDR2 SNEGSKA come from the germline V gene (reference sequence). Trimming took 4 bases from V and 5 from J, leaving 4 bases between them. CDR3 protein: CSANEDTQYF. CDR3 nucleotides: TGCAGTGCTAACGAAGATACGCAGTATTTT.

This clonotype came up a few times. The chain couples TRBV24-1 to TRBJ2-1; D remains unclear. The V and J ends lost 3 bases and 2 bases respectively, with 13 bases between them. This CDR3 region has 16 residues. CDR1 and CDR2 from the germline V gene are KGHDR and SFDVKD. CDR3 region: CATSDTEKPAYNEQFF. CDR3 DNA: TGTGCCACCAGTGATACGGAGAAACCGGCCTACAATGAGCAGTTCTTC.

This clonotype was seen a single time. V usage is TRBV6-5 and J usage is TRBJ2-7, with TRBD2 matching over 7 bases. V trimming: 0 bases; J trimming: 0 bases; junction bases outside the gene matches: 5. Germline CDR1 is MNHEY and CDR2 is SVGAGI. The CDR3 is 16 residues long. Here the CDR3 reads CASSYSGGRSSYEQYF. In nucleotides, the CDR3 is TGTGCCAGCAGTTACTCGGGAGGGCGTAGCTCCTACGAGCAGTACTTC.